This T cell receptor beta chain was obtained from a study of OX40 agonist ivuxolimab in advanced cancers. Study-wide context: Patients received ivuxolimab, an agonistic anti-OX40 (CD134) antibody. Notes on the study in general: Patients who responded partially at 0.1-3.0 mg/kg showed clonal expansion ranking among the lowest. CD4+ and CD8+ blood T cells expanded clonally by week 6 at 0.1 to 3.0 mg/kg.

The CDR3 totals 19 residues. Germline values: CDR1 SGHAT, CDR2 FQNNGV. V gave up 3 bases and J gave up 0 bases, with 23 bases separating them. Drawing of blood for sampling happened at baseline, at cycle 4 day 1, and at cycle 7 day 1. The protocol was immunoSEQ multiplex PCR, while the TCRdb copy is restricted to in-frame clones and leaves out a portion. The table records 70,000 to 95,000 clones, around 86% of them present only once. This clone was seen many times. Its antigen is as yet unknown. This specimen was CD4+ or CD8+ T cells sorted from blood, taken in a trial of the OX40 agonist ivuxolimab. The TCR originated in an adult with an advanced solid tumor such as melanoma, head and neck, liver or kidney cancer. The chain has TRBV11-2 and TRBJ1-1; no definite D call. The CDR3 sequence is CASSLSGRGLQIMNTEAFF. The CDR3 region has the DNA TGTGCCAGCAGCTTGTCAGGTCGGGGTCTACAAATCATGAACACTGAAGCTTTCTTT.